This T cell receptor (beta chain) was captured by sequencing in a study of shared clonotypes between healthy human individuals. Study-level findings and limits: All-four-donor shared clonotypes had higher generation probabilities than non-shared clonotypes did.

Libraries were prepared by immunoSEQ multiplex PCR; TCRdb keeps only in-frame clonotypes and omits some of them. The sample records millions of clones, approximately 93% being singletons. With regard to this clone: The antigen is not known.

CDR1 is SGHTA and CDR2 is FQGNSA in the germline V gene. CDR3 size: 16 residues. The ends were cut back, 1 base at V and 2 bases at J, with 15 bases in the middle. The study drew all its donors from Caucasian adults living in Nashville, Tennessee. This chain joins TRBV7-2 and TRBJ2-7, with D tentatively TRBD1 (5 bases). The source material was naive CD4+ T cells from PBMCs. Sample subset: CD45RA+ positively selected. The clonotype comes from a man aged 18 to 29 in good health. Some clones in this sample may be carry-over from other donors' samples. As DNA, the CDR3 is TGTGCCAGCAGCTTAGGGTTTTCCAGGGCCCCCTACGAGCAGTACTTC. Amino acid sequence: CASSLGFSRAPYEQYF.